Listed below are T cell receptor beta chains from one sample, sequenced in a study of blood T cell repertoires in COVID-19. TCRdb keeps only in-frame clones here, not all; method: immunoSEQ multiplex PCR. The table has roughly 230,000 clones, around 83% seen once; the top ten hold about 0.93%. The sample was peripheral blood. The receptors stem from a man aged 40-49 years with acute or convalescent COVID-19. Each CDR3 is given with its conserved first and last residue. The D gene is left open where the match is weak. Size is stated for part of the rows, as once, few or many counts, or as a class when the clone is expanded.

D gene: NA
V gene: TRBV5-1
clone size: NA
J gene: TRBJ2-5
CDR3 protein: CASSSTEDRGRETQYF
CDR3 DNA: TGCGCCAGCAGCTCGACCGAGGATAGGGGTCGAGAGACCCAGTACTTC

D gene: TRBD2
V gene: TRBV28
clone size: NA
J gene: TRBJ2-3
CDR3 protein: CASSFGGWGLAGPTDTQYF
CDR3 DNA: TGTGCCAGCAGTTTCGGGGGTTGGGGACTAGCGGGCCCCACAGATACGCAGTATTTT

D gene: NA
V gene: TRBV28
clone size: once
J gene: TRBJ1-2
CDR3 protein: CASSSLDTNYGYTF
CDR3 DNA: TGTGCCAGCAGTTCCCTCGACACGAACTATGGCTACACCTTC

D gene: NA
V gene: TRBV3-1/TRBV3-2
clone size: NA
J gene: TRBJ1-1
CDR3 protein: CASRDTGNTEAFF
CDR3 DNA: TGTGCCAGCAGGGACACAGGAAACACTGAAGCTTTCTTT

D gene: TRBD2
V gene: TRBV11-2
clone size: NA
J gene: TRBJ2-1
CDR3 protein: CASSLARLLAGDNEQFF
CDR3 DNA: TGTGCCAGCAGCTTAGCCCGATTACTAGCGGGGGACAATGAGCAGTTCTTC

D gene: NA
V gene: TRBV5-1
clone size: NA
J gene: TRBJ2-6
CDR3 protein: CASSLPIYSGANVLTF
CDR3 DNA: TGCGCCAGCAGCCTCCCCATCTACTCTGGGGCCAACGTCCTGACTTTC

D gene: TRBD2
V gene: TRBV5-6
clone size: NA
J gene: TRBJ2-1
CDR3 protein: CASSWGLAGVRNEQFF
CDR3 DNA: TGTGCCAGCAGCTGGGGACTAGCGGGGGTTAGGAATGAGCAGTTCTTC

D gene: TRBD2
V gene: TRBV6-2/TRBV6-3
clone size: NA
J gene: TRBJ2-3
CDR3 protein: CASSYPGGLAGATDTQYF
CDR3 DNA: TGTGCCAGCAGTTACCCCGGGGGACTAGCGGGGGCCACAGATACGCAGTATTTT

D gene: NA
V gene: TRBV2
clone size: NA
J gene: TRBJ1-1
CDR3 protein: CASSEDRGFEAFF
CDR3 DNA: TGTGCCAGCAGTGAAGATCGAGGGTTTGAAGCTTTCTTT

D gene: TRBD1
V gene: TRBV4-2
clone size: NA
J gene: TRBJ1-1
CDR3 protein: CASSQDPGQGPLNTEAFF
CDR3 DNA: TGTGCCAGCAGCCAAGATCCGGGACAGGGGCCCTTGAACACTGAAGCTTTCTTT

D gene: NA
V gene: TRBV10-3
clone size: NA
J gene: TRBJ1-5
CDR3 protein: CAISEVSQGGQPQHF
CDR3 DNA: TGTGCCATCAGTGAAGTTTCGCAGGGAGGGCAGCCCCAGCATTTT

D gene: NA
V gene: TRBV2
clone size: NA
J gene: TRBJ1-2
CDR3 protein: CASSEVGLGYGYTF
CDR3 DNA: TGTGCCAGCAGTGAAGTGGGGCTGGGCTATGGCTACACCTTC

D gene: NA
V gene: TRBV5-4
clone size: once
J gene: TRBJ2-1
CDR3 protein: CASRNENYEQFF
CDR3 DNA: TGTGCCAGCAGGAACGAGAATTATGAGCAGTTCTTC

D gene: NA
V gene: TRBV18
clone size: once
J gene: TRBJ2-7
CDR3 protein: CASSPSPVYEQYF
CDR3 DNA: TGTGCCAGCTCTCCGTCCCCTGTCTACGAGCAGTACTTC

D gene: NA
V gene: TRBV12-5
clone size: NA
J gene: TRBJ1-4
CDR3 protein: CASGLVPGQFATNEKLFF
CDR3 DNA: TGTGCTAGTGGTTTGGTACCTGGACAGTTTGCAACTAATGAAAAACTGTTTTTT

D gene: NA
V gene: TRBV29-1
clone size: few
J gene: TRBJ1-1
CDR3 protein: CSVYQGWAFF
CDR3 DNA: TGCAGCGTTTACCAGGGATGGGCTTTCTTT

D gene: NA
V gene: TRBV4-2
clone size: NA
J gene: TRBJ2-2
CDR3 protein: CASSQGRRGETGELFF
CDR3 DNA: TGTGCCAGCAGCCAAGGGAGGCGGGGAGAGACCGGGGAGCTGTTTTTT

D gene: TRBD2
V gene: TRBV4-2
clone size: NA
J gene: TRBJ2-1
CDR3 protein: CASSQPLAGGRDEQFF
CDR3 DNA: TGTGCCAGCAGCCAACCACTAGCGGGGGGACGGGATGAGCAGTTCTTC

D gene: NA
V gene: TRBV2
clone size: NA
J gene: TRBJ2-3
CDR3 protein: CASSESSPSTDTQYF
CDR3 DNA: TGTGCCAGCAGTGAAAGTAGTCCTAGCACAGATACGCAGTATTTT

D gene: TRBD1
V gene: TRBV5-1
clone size: NA
J gene: TRBJ2-6
CDR3 protein: CASSADRGQAGANVLTF
CDR3 DNA: TGCGCCAGCAGCGCAGACAGGGGGCAAGCTGGGGCCAACGTCCTGACTTTC

D gene: NA
V gene: TRBV6-6
clone size: NA
J gene: TRBJ1-1
CDR3 protein: CASSVTGNTEAFF
CDR3 DNA: TGTGCCAGCAGCGTGACAGGGAACACTGAAGCTTTCTTT

D gene: NA
V gene: TRBV6-5
clone size: NA
J gene: TRBJ1-4
CDR3 protein: CASSRGGRTEKLFF
CDR3 DNA: TGTGCCAGCAGTCGCGGGGGGAGAACCGAAAAACTGTTTTTT

D gene: NA
V gene: TRBV6-5
clone size: once
J gene: TRBJ1-1
CDR3 protein: CASSRQRGFPEAFF
CDR3 DNA: TGTGCCAGCAGTCGACAACGGGGGTTCCCTGAAGCTTTCTTT

D gene: NA
V gene: TRBV19
clone size: NA
J gene: TRBJ2-1
CDR3 protein: CATLKSNEQFF
CDR3 DNA: TGTGCCACGTTAAAATCCAATGAGCAGTTCTTC

D gene: NA
V gene: TRBV19
clone size: NA
J gene: TRBJ1-5
CDR3 protein: CASGQGTQPQHF
CDR3 DNA: TGTGCCAGTGGGCAGGGGACTCAGCCCCAGCATTTT

D gene: TRBD1
V gene: TRBV5-8
clone size: NA
J gene: TRBJ1-1
CDR3 protein: CASSSGQGASEAFF
CDR3 DNA: TGTGCCAGCAGTTCCGGACAGGGGGCATCTGAAGCTTTCTTT

D gene: NA
V gene: TRBV4-3
clone size: NA
J gene: TRBJ1-1
CDR3 protein: CASSQDSRLNTEAFF
CDR3 DNA: TGCGCCAGCAGCCAAGATTCCCGGTTGAACACTGAAGCTTTCTTT

D gene: TRBD1
V gene: TRBV6-4
clone size: few
J gene: TRBJ1-5
CDR3 protein: CASSDFSPGTESNQPQHF
CDR3 DNA: TGTGCCAGCAGTGACTTTTCCCCAGGGACAGAAAGCAATCAGCCCCAGCATTTT

D gene: TRBD1
V gene: TRBV5-6
clone size: NA
J gene: TRBJ2-2
CDR3 protein: CASSFGTGGSTGELFF
CDR3 DNA: TGTGCCAGCAGCTTTGGGACAGGGGGCAGCACCGGGGAGCTGTTTTTT

D gene: TRBD1
V gene: TRBV6-4
clone size: NA
J gene: TRBJ2-3
CDR3 protein: CASSPTGVGTTDTQYF
CDR3 DNA: TGTGCCAGCAGTCCTACAGGGGTGGGAACCACAGATACGCAGTATTTT

D gene: NA
V gene: TRBV5-8
clone size: NA
J gene: TRBJ1-1
CDR3 protein: CASSLNPAMRKAEAFF
CDR3 DNA: TGTGCCAGCAGCTTAAATCCGGCCATGAGGAAGGCTGAAGCTTTCTTT

D gene: NA
V gene: TRBV7-9
clone size: NA
J gene: TRBJ1-1
CDR3 protein: CASSSQGSGTEAFF
CDR3 DNA: TGTGCCAGCAGCTCACAGGGCTCGGGCACTGAAGCTTTCTTT

D gene: TRBD2
V gene: TRBV27
clone size: NA
J gene: TRBJ2-5
CDR3 protein: CASRLLGGFETQYF
CDR3 DNA: TGTGCCAGCAGATTACTGGGGGGGTTCGAGACCCAGTACTTC

D gene: TRBD2
V gene: TRBV30
clone size: NA
J gene: TRBJ2-3
CDR3 protein: CAWRVAGASTDTQYF
CDR3 DNA: TGTGCCTGGAGGGTAGCGGGGGCAAGCACAGATACGCAGTATTTT

D gene: NA
V gene: TRBV2
clone size: once
J gene: TRBJ1-6
CDR3 protein: CASSDTYNSPLHF
CDR3 DNA: TGTGCCAGCAGTGACACCTATAATTCACCCCTCCACTTT

D gene: TRBD2
V gene: TRBV4-1
clone size: NA
J gene: TRBJ2-3
CDR3 protein: CASSQLTSGGMDTQYF
CDR3 DNA: TGCGCCAGCAGCCAACTGACTAGCGGGGGGATGGATACGCAGTATTTT

D gene: TRBD2
V gene: TRBV24-1
clone size: NA
J gene: TRBJ2-1
CDR3 protein: CATSDPRAGDPDRDYNEQFF
CDR3 DNA: TGTGCCACCAGTGATCCGAGGGCGGGGGATCCTGATCGCGACTACAATGAGCAGTTCTTC

D gene: NA
V gene: TRBV19
clone size: NA
J gene: TRBJ1-5
CDR3 protein: CASNRAYNQPQHF
CDR3 DNA: TGTGCCAGTAACAGAGCATACAATCAGCCCCAGCATTTT

D gene: NA
V gene: TRBV28
clone size: NA
J gene: TRBJ1-1
CDR3 protein: CASSLSPFEAFF
CDR3 DNA: TGTGCCAGCAGTTTAAGCCCCTTCGAAGCTTTCTTT

D gene: TRBD1
V gene: TRBV19
clone size: NA
J gene: TRBJ1-2
CDR3 protein: CASSSRDSHYGYTF
CDR3 DNA: TGTGCCAGTAGTTCCCGGGACAGCCACTATGGCTACACCTTC

D gene: TRBD2
V gene: TRBV10-3
clone size: NA
J gene: TRBJ2-3
CDR3 protein: CAISGTSGGTDTQYF
CDR3 DNA: TGTGCCATCAGTGGGACTAGCGGGGGTACAGATACGCAGTATTTT

D gene: NA
V gene: TRBV7-2
clone size: NA
J gene: TRBJ1-1
CDR3 protein: CASSLTANTEAFF
CDR3 DNA: TGTGCCAGCAGCTTGACAGCGAACACTGAAGCTTTCTTT

D gene: TRBD2
V gene: TRBV11-2
clone size: NA
J gene: TRBJ2-1
CDR3 protein: CASSARTRVNEQFF
CDR3 DNA: TGTGCCAGCAGCGCCCGGACTAGAGTCAATGAGCAGTTCTTC

D gene: TRBD1
V gene: TRBV29-1
clone size: NA
J gene: TRBJ1-1
CDR3 protein: CSVGDRVPSEAFF
CDR3 DNA: TGCAGCGTTGGGGACAGGGTCCCGTCTGAAGCTTTCTTT

D gene: TRBD1
V gene: TRBV24-1
clone size: once
J gene: TRBJ1-5
CDR3 protein: CATSDFGQGDQHF
CDR3 DNA: TGTGCCACCAGTGATTTCGGGCAGGGGGATCAGCATTTT

D gene: NA
V gene: TRBV3-1/TRBV3-2
clone size: NA
J gene: TRBJ1-2
CDR3 protein: CASSQETRGYTF
CDR3 DNA: TGTGCCAGCAGCCAGGAGACCCGGGGCTACACCTTC

D gene: TRBD1
V gene: TRBV28
clone size: NA
J gene: TRBJ2-5
CDR3 protein: CASTTTGGGTTQYF
CDR3 DNA: TGTGCCAGCACCACCACAGGGGGCGGGACGACCCAGTACTTC

D gene: TRBD1
V gene: TRBV3-1/TRBV3-2
clone size: few
J gene: TRBJ1-1
CDR3 protein: CASSRQGQGTPEAFF
CDR3 DNA: TGTGCCAGCAGCCGCCAGGGACAGGGAACGCCTGAAGCTTTCTTT

D gene: NA
V gene: TRBV11-1
clone size: NA
J gene: TRBJ2-3
CDR3 protein: CASSLVGGRATDTQYF
CDR3 DNA: TGTGCCAGCAGCTTAGTAGGTGGCAGGGCAACAGATACGCAGTATTTT

D gene: NA
V gene: TRBV9
clone size: once
J gene: TRBJ2-1
CDR3 protein: CASSGRQTNNEQFF
CDR3 DNA: TGTGCCAGCAGCGGAAGACAGACCAACAATGAGCAGTTCTTC

D gene: NA
V gene: TRBV18
clone size: NA
J gene: TRBJ1-5
CDR3 protein: CASSPQGQYGNQPQHF
CDR3 DNA: TGTGCCAGCTCACCCCAAGGACAGTACGGGAATCAGCCCCAGCATTTT

D gene: NA
V gene: TRBV7-2
clone size: NA
J gene: TRBJ1-4
CDR3 protein: CASSPQSGVGEKLFF
CDR3 DNA: TGTGCCAGCAGCCCCCAGAGCGGGGTTGGGGAAAAACTGTTTTTT